One and the same sample provided the 14 T cell receptor beta chains below, sequenced in a study of early T cells in non-severe SARS-CoV-2 infection. Via MiXCR, TCRdb re-called the 5' RACE reads, giving one row per CDR3 protein. Found here are some 87,000 distinct CDR3 sequences, about 13% of them singletons; the top ten hold about 1.5%. The sequencing input was whole blood. These receptors came from an adult who was a healthcare worker with PCR-confirmed SARS-CoV-2 infection or an uninfected control (not recorded which).

The table lists this clonotype with many counts. The chain uses TRBV20-1 and TRBJ2-4; D may be TRBD2 (5 bases). CDR1 is DFQATT, CDR2 SNEGSKA, per germline (reference sequence). Trimming shortened V by 6 bases and J by 0 bases, and 18 bases separated the two germline ends. This CDR3 spans 16 amino acids. The chain's CDR3 is CSAPRPFRGAKNIQYF. The CDR3 DNA is TGCAGTGCCCCCCGGCCTTTCCGGGGAGCCAAAAACATTCAGTACTTC.

As for this clonotype: This may come from a read error, since a much larger clone is one base off. The rearrangement links TRBV6-6 to TRBJ2-7, with TRBD1 matching over 7 bases. The CDR3 is 15 amino acids. Germline V gives CDR1 MNHNY, CDR2 SVGAGI (reference sequence). CDR3 amino acids: CVSRSTGTAFYEQYF. The CDR3 DNA follows: TGTGTCAGCAGATCAACCGGGACAGCCTTTTACGAGCAGTACTTC.

This clonotype occurred a few times. This rearrangement joins TRBV6-2 or TRBV6-3 to TRBJ2-6; D not certain. The CDR3 extends over 15 amino acids. Germline CDR1 and CDR2: MNHEY and SVGEGT. Trimming took off 2 bases at V and 2 bases at J, with 7 bases between the two ends. The CDR3 sequence is CASSYDAPGANVLTF. The CDR3 DNA sequence: TGTGCCAGCAGTTACGATGCGCCTGGGGCCAACGTCCTGACTTTC.

The J gene is TRBJ2-7, the V gene TRBV28; a weak D match, TRBD2 (5 bases). The germline V and J ends were trimmed by 4 bases and 2 bases, with 27 bases remaining between them. CDR3 length: 19 amino acids. CDR1 MDHEN and CDR2 SYDVKM come from the germline V gene. This chain's CDR3 is CASSSTTRGPLLYTYEQYF. The CDR3 DNA follows: TGTGCCAGCAGTTCGACTACCCGTGGACCACTCCTGTATACCTACGAGCAGTACTTC.

The sample holds many counts of this clonotype. The chain recombines TRBV30 with TRBJ1-6, with 12 bases fitting TRBD1. Trimming removed 2 bases from V and 0 bases from J; junction bases left unmatched: 2. The germline CDR1 and CDR2 sequences are GTSNPN and SVGIG (reference sequence). The length of the CDR3 is 17 residues. This chain's CDR3 is CAWSLGQGASYNSPLHF. Written as DNA, the CDR3 is TGTGCCTGGAGTCTGGGACAGGGGGCCTCCTATAATTCACCCCTCCACTTT.

This clonotype was observed many times. V is TRBV7-8 and J is TRBJ1-2; TRBD1 matches at 7 bases. The CDR3 is 13 residues long. Germline-derived CDR1 and CDR2 are SGHVS and FQNEAQ. V shed 2 bases and J 3 bases; nucleotides not matched to a gene: 0. The CDR3: CASSLQGDYGYTF. DNA for the CDR3: TGTGCCAGCAGCTTACAGGGGGACTATGGCTACACCTTC.

This clonotype was detected many times. This chain links TRBV5-1 with TRBJ2-5; 10 nucleotides match TRBD1. The CDR3 is made up of 15 amino acids. Per the germline V gene, CDR1 is SGHRS and CDR2 is YFSETQ. V lost 4 bases to trimming and J lost 3 bases; unmatched junction nucleotides: 6. CDR3 nucleotides: TGCGCCAGCAGCCGACGCGGGACAGGGGAAGAGACCCAGTACTTC. This codes for CASSRRGTGEETQYF.

Remarks on this clonotype: One end of the junction is discordant with germline, which a read error may explain. The gene calls are TRBV28 and TRBJ2-1, with D hard to call. The CDR3 loop spans 13 amino acids. Germline CDR1 MDHEN, CDR2 SYDVKM. The CDR3 reads CASSSLPADEQIF. The CDR3, as DNA: TGTGCCAGCAGTTCCCTGCCGGCGGATGAGCAGATCTTC.

As to this clonotype: A much larger clone lies one base from this, so it may be a read error. The CDR3, as DNA: TGTGCCAGCAGCCCTTCTAGGGCGGCCCTGTCCTACGAGCAGTACTTC. Encoded protein: CASSPSRAALSYEQYF. The genes are TRBV27 and TRBJ2-7, with D hard to call. Between the trimmed V and J ends, which lost 6 bases and 1 base, there was a span of 19 bases. Germline CDR1 is MNHEY and CDR2 is SMNVEV (reference sequence). The CDR3 runs 16 residues.

This clonotype was detected only a few times. The chain couples TRBV11-2 to TRBJ2-7; D may be TRBD1 (6 bases). V dropped 1 base and J dropped 6 bases, with 13 bases sitting between them. CDR3 length: 14 amino acids. Per the germline V gene, CDR1 is SGHAT and CDR2 is FQNNGV. CDR3 DNA: TGTGCCAGCAGCTTAGCGGGGATCAGGGGCGAGCAGTACTTC. Its protein product is CASSLAGIRGEQYF. Combining the CDR3 with reference TRBV11-2 and TRBJ2-7 gives the whole variable domain EAGVAQSPRYKIIEKRQSVAFWCNPISGHATLYWYQQILGQGPKLLIQFQNNGVVDDSQLPKDRFSAERLKGVDSTLKIQPAKLEDSAVYLCASSLAGIRGEQYFGPGTRLTVT.

This clonotype was seen ten or more times. The chain couples TRBV27 to TRBJ2-7; possibly TRBD2 for D (6 bases). Germline CDR1 is MNHEY and CDR2 is SMNVEV (reference sequence). Trimming took 8 bases from V and 3 from J, leaving 17 bases between them. The CDR3 length is 14 residues. The DNA for the CDR3 is TGTGCCAGCTCCGAACTAGCCTCTGGCTACGAGCAGTACTTC. It specifies CASSELASGYEQYF.

The rearrangement uses TRBV30 and TRBJ2-3; D call uncertain. CDR3 length: 12 amino acids. CDR1 and CDR2 (germline): GTSNPN, SVGIG (reference sequence). With 3 bases removed from V and 2 bases from J, the gap between germline ends came to 6 bases. The CDR3: CAWSRYTDTQYF. The DNA of the CDR3 is TGTGCCTGGAGCCGGTACACAGATACGCAGTATTTT. Supplemented by reference TRBV30 and TRBJ2-3, the full variable domain reads SQTIHQWPATLVQPVGSPLSLECTVEGTSNPNLYWYRQAAGRGLQLLFYSVGIGQISSEVPQNLSASRPQDRQFILSSKKLLLSDSGFYLCAWSRYTDTQYFGPGTRLTVL.

This clonotype was seen repeatedly, ten times or more. This chain's CDR3 is CASSFRTTHTDTQYF. DNA for the CDR3: TGTGCCAGCAGTTTTAGGACTACCCACACAGATACGCAGTATTTT. This chain uses TRBV27 with TRBJ2-3; a weak D match, TRBD2 (6 bases). CDR3 length equals 15 residues. Per germline, CDR1 MNHEY and CDR2 SMNVEV (reference sequence). Trimming took 3 bases from V and 2 from J, leaving 12 bases between them.

As regards this clonotype: Germline and junction disagree at one end, which may indicate a read error. The chain joins TRBV7-2 to TRBJ2-4; tentatively, D is TRBD1 (6 bases). CDR3 length equals 13 residues. In germline, CDR1 is SGHTA, CDR2 FQGNSA. The CDR3 protein is CASSRSPGEGGNF. Written as DNA, the CDR3 is TGTGCCAGCAGCCGCTCTCCAGGGGAAGGAGGTAACTTC.